These T cell receptor beta chains were read from a single sample in a study of breast tumors, draining lymph nodes, adjacent tissues. TCRdb re-called the multiplex PCR reads through MiXCR, storing one row per CDR3 protein. The sample records over 70,000 distinct CDR3 sequences, roughly 30% being singletons. Sequenced sample: axillary lymph node tissue. The receptors stem from a female donor with breast cancer. Some clones in this sample may be carry-over from other donors' samples. The CDR3 runs from the conserved cysteine through the conserved F or W. Fields, in order: D gene, V gene, clone size, J gene, CDR3 protein, CDR3 DNA. The D gene is left open where the match is weak. Size is stated for part of the rows, as once, few or many counts, or as a class when the clone is expanded.

>TRBD1|TRBV24-1|many|TRBJ1-5
CATSDTRGSNQPQHF
TGTGCCACCAGTGATACCAGGGGGAGCAATCAGCCCCAGCATTTT
>TRBD1|TRBV28|many|TRBJ2-7
CASTPGGRNHYEQYF
TGTGCCAGCACCCCAGGGGGCAGAAACCATTACGAGCAGTACTTC
>.|TRBV24-1|many|TRBJ2-1
CATSGSYRYNEQFF
TGTGCCACCAGTGGGTCCTATCGATACAATGAGCAGTTCTTC
>.|TRBV6-5|.|TRBJ2-7
CASKRGRAYERHF
TGTGCCAGCAAACGCGGCAGGGCCTACGAGCGGCACTTC
>.|TRBV11-2|many|TRBJ2-3
CASSQTGNTDTQYF
TGTGCCAGCAGCCAAACAGGGAACACAGATACGCAGTATTTT
>.|TRBV5-1|many|TRBJ1-2
CASSQVPRDGYTF
TGCGCCAGCAGCCAAGTACCGCGCGATGGCTACACCTTC
>.|TRBV6-6|many|TRBJ2-5
CASSSGLRGETQYF
TGTGCCAGCAGTTCCGGACTAAGGGGAGAGACCCAGTACTTC
>.|TRBV11-2|many|TRBJ2-1
CASSYWGRVNEQFF
TGTGCCAGCAGCTACTGGGGTCGGGTCAATGAGCAGTTCTTC
>.|TRBV5-8|once|TRBJ1-1
CASSLGAGRGHTEAFF
TGTGCCAGCAGCTTGGGGGCAGGACGGGGGCACACTGAAGCTTTCTTT
>.|TRBV12-5|many|TRBJ1-6
CASSPGLDNSPLHF
TGTGCTAGTAGTCCGGGCCTCGATAATTCACCCCTCCACTTT
>.|TRBV7-9|few|TRBJ1-1
CASSRSGGLAEAFF
TGTGCCAGCAGCCGCTCCGGGGGGCTGGCTGAAGCTTTCTTT
>TRBD1|TRBV18|many|TRBJ2-2
CASSQYTGVNTGELFF
TGTGCCAGCTCACAATATACAGGGGTCAACACCGGGGAGCTGTTTTTT
>TRBD2|TRBV7-2|.|TRBJ2-7
CASSLARGLAGGEQYF
TGTGCCAGCAGCTTAGCCCGAGGACTAGCGGGAGGCGAGCAGTACTTC
>.|TRBV30|many|TRBJ1-5
CAWSVGGQPQHF
TGTGCCTGGAGTGTAGGGGGTCAGCCCCAGCATTTT
>.|TRBV3-1|many|TRBJ1-5
CASSAGGDNQPQHF
TGTGCCAGCAGCGCGGGGGGGGACAATCAGCCCCAGCATTTT
>TRBD1|TRBV6-4|.|TRBJ1-2
CASSDSGTGGYTF
TGTGCCAGCAGTGACTCCGGGACAGGCGGCTACACCTTC
>.|TRBV7-3|many|TRBJ2-1
CASSLTSGHDNEQFF
TGTGCCAGCAGCTTAACTAGCGGCCACGACAATGAGCAGTTCTTC
>TRBD1|TRBV20-1|many|TRBJ1-4
CSATGQGGEKLFF
TGCAGTGCTACGGGACAGGGGGGTGAAAAACTGTTTTTT
>TRBD2|TRBV18|many|TRBJ2-7
CATQREGLGEQYF
TGTGCCACCCAGCGGGAGGGCCTAGGCGAGCAGTACTTC
>TRBD1|TRBV27|many|TRBJ1-2
CASSSGTDFYGYTF
TGTGCCAGCAGTTCCGGGACAGACTTCTATGGCTACACCTTC
>.|TRBV20-1|many|TRBJ2-7
CSAVKGEQYF
TGCAGTGCTGTTAAGGGCGAGCAGTACTTC
>.|TRBV6-5|many|TRBJ2-2
CASTRAIWNTGELFF
TGTGCCAGCACCCGAGCGATTTGGAACACCGGGGAGCTGTTTTTT
>.|TRBV25-1|many|TRBJ2-3
CASTEAGQTDTQYF
TGTGCCAGCACCGAGGCGGGACAAACAGATACGCAGTATTTT
>.|TRBV7-8|many|TRBJ2-7
CASSYGSGFSYEQYF
TGTGCCAGCAGCTACGGTAGTGGGTTTTCCTACGAGCAGTACTTC
>.|TRBV20-1|many|TRBJ2-5
CSAPDRFQETQYF
TGCAGTGCTCCAGACAGATTTCAAGAGACCCAGTACTTC
>.|TRBV19|many|TRBJ2-1
CASSPEPTYNEQFF
TGTGCCAGTAGTCCCGAACCCACCTACAATGAGCAGTTCTTC
>.|TRBV2|.|TRBJ2-3
CASSRSAGGTDTQYF
TGTGCCAGCAGCCGCTCGGCTGGGGGCACAGATACGCAGTATTTT
>.|TRBV27|many|TRBJ2-5
CASTRFGGYQETQYF
TGTGCCAGCACGCGATTTGGCGGGTACCAAGAGACCCAGTACTTC
>.|TRBV2|many|TRBJ2-3
CASTVWRTISDTQYF
TGTGCCAGCACTGTATGGAGAACGATCTCAGATACGCAGTATTTT